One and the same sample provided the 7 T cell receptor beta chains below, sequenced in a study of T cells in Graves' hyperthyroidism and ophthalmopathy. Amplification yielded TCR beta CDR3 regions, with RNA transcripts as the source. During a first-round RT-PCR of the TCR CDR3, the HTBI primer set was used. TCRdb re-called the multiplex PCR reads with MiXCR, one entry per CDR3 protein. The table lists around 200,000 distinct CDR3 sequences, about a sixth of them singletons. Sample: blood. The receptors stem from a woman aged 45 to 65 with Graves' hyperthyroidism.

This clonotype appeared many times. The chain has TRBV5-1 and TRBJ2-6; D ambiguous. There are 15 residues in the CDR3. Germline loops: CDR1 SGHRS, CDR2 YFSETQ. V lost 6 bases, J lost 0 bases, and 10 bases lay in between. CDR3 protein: CASTPANSGANVLTF. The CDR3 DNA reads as TGCGCCAGCACCCCGGCGAACTCTGGGGCCAACGTCCTGACTTTC.

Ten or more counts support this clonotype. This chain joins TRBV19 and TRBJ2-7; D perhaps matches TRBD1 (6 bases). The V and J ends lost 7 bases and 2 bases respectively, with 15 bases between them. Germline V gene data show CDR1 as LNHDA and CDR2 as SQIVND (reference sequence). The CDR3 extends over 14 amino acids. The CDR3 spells CASISRGPPYEQYF. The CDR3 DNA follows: TGTGCCAGTATCTCCAGGGGACCTCCCTACGAGCAGTACTTC. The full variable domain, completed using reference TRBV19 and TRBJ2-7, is DGGITQSPKYLFRKEGQNVTLSCEQNLNHDAMYWYRQDPGQGLRLIYYSQIVNDFQKGDIAEGYSVSREKKESFPLTVTSAQKNPTAFYLCASISRGPPYEQYFGPGTRLTVT.

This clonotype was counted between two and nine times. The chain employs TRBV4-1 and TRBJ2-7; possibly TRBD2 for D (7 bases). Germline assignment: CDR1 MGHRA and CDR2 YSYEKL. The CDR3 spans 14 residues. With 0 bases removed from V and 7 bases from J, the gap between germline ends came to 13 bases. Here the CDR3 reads CASSQDPGGDEQYF. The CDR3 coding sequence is TGCGCCAGCAGCCAAGATCCGGGGGGCGATGAGCAGTACTTC.

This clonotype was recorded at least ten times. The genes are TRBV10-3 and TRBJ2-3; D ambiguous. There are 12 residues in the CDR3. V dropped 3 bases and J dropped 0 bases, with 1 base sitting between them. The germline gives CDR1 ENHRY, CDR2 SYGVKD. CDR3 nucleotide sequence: TGTGCCATCAGTGACAGCACAGATACGCAGTATTTT. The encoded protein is CAISDSTDTQYF.

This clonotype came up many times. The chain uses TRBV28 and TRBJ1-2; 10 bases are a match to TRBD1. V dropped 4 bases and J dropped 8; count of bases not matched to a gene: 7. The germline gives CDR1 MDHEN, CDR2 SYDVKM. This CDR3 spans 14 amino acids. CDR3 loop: CASSSLTGGSGYTF. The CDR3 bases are TGTGCCAGCAGTTCCCTGACAGGGGGCAGCGGCTACACCTTC.

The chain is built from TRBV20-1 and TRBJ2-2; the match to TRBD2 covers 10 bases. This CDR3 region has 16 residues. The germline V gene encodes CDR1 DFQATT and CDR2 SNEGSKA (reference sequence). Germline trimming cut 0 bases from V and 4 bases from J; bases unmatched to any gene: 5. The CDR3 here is CSARDERGGVTGELFF. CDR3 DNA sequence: TGCAGTGCTAGAGACGAGCGGGGGGGCGTCACCGGGGAGCTGTTTTTT.

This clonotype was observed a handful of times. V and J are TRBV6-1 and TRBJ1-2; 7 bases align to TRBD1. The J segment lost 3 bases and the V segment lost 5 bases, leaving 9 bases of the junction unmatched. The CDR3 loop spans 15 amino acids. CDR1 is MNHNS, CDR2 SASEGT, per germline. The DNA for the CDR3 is TGTGCCAGCAGTCACCCCCAGGACAGGCACTATGGCTACACCTTC. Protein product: CASSHPQDRHYGYTF.